Following are 27 T cell receptor beta chains from one sample sequenced in a study of shared clonotypes between healthy human individuals. Assay: immunoSEQ multiplex PCR; the TCRdb copy retains only in-frame clones and omits some. This table holds roughly 520,000 clones, around 96% found once. The sample comprised naive CD4+ T cells sorted from blood. Documented subset: CD45RA+ positively selected. The receptors come from a woman aged 25-40 years in good health.

The genes are TRBV4-2 and TRBJ1-5; TRBD1 is a possible D gene (6 bases). There are 16 residues in the CDR3. Germline V lookup: CDR1 LGHNA, CDR2 YNFKEQ. Trimming took off 1 base at V and 6 bases at J, with 16 bases between the two ends. In nucleotides, the CDR3 is TGTGCCAGCAGCCAAGGAGGGGGTGAGGGGGGTCAGCCCCAGCATTTT. It translates to CASSQGGGEGGQPQHF.

The chain has TRBV5-4 and TRBJ2-2; no definite D call. This CDR3 has 14 amino acids. V gave up 4 bases and J gave up 0 bases, with 7 bases separating them. Germline CDR1 SGHNT, CDR2 YYREEE (reference sequence). The CDR3 reads CASSPQANTGELFF. The CDR3 bases are TGTGCCAGCAGCCCTCAAGCGAACACCGGGGAGCTGTTTTTT. Based on the CDR3 plus reference TRBV5-4 and TRBJ2-2, the full variable domain is ETGVTQSPTHLIKTRGQQVTLRCSSQSGHNTVSWYQQALGQGPQFIFQYYREEENGRGNFPPRFSGLQFPNYSSELNVNALELDDSALYLCASSPQANTGELFFGEGSRLTVL.

This clone was counted once. V gene TRBV10-2 combines with J gene TRBJ2-1; D gene unclear. Germline values: CDR1 WSHSY, CDR2 SAAADI. V was trimmed by 3 bases and J by 6 bases, leaving 9 bases between them. The CDR3 extends over 13 amino acids. This CDR3 reads CASSDVAGNEQFF. CDR3 sequence (DNA): TGCGCCAGCAGTGATGTTGCAGGCAATGAGCAGTTCTTC.

This rearrangement joins TRBV6-1 to TRBJ1-1; possibly TRBD1 for D (5 bases). Germline assignment: CDR1 MNHNS and CDR2 SASEGT. Trimming removed 2 bases at V and 7 bases at J, with 11 bases between. The CDR3 spans 13 residues. The CDR3 reads CASSELGAYEAFF. CDR3 DNA: TGTGCCAGCAGTGAATTAGGGGCCTATGAAGCTTTCTTT.

The chain uses TRBV19 and TRBJ2-3, with TRBD1 as a possible D gene (6 bases). The CDR3 spans 14 residues. V was shortened by 6 bases and J by 3 bases, with 13 bases between the two germline ends. Germline CDR1 reads LNHDA; CDR2 reads SQIVND (reference sequence). The CDR3 nucleotides read TGTGCCAGTAGGCTACAGGGAATTACAGATACGCAGTATTTT. Its translation: CASRLQGITDTQYF.

V is TRBV28 and J is TRBJ1-5; weak D call: TRBD1 (6 bases). This CDR3 is built from 14 residues. Germline values: CDR1 MDHEN, CDR2 SYDVKM. The V gene lost 4 bases and the J gene lost 5 bases, with 12 bases spanning the gap. CDR3 region: CASSSQGPYQPQHF. Written as DNA, the CDR3 is TGTGCCAGCAGTTCACAGGGACCCTATCAGCCCCAGCATTTT.

This sequence joins TRBV18 and TRBJ2-7; D remains unclear. The germline V gene has CDR1 KGHSH and CDR2 LQKENI. V was pared by 2 bases and J by 2 bases, with 10 bases between. CDR3 length: 14 residues. The CDR3 nucleotides are TGTGCCAGCTCACCAGTCTCGCCAACCTACGAGCAGTACTTC. It translates to CASSPVSPTYEQYF.

The rearrangement uses TRBV6-6 and TRBJ2-1, with TRBD1 matching over 8 bases. CDR1 is MNHNY, CDR2 SVGAGI, per germline (reference sequence). This CDR3 has 15 amino acids. V shed 0 bases, J shed 7 bases, and the junction held 5 bases outside the gene matches. CDR3 coding DNA: TGTGCCAGCAGTTACTCGTCGACAGGGGAGAATGAGCAGTTCTTC. This gives the protein CASSYSSTGENEQFF.

The J gene is TRBJ1-2, the V gene TRBV5-4, with 8 bases aligning to TRBD1. The germline V gene encodes CDR1 SGHNT and CDR2 YYREEE (reference sequence). V lost 5 bases, J lost 6 bases, and 9 bases stayed unmatched. The CDR3 length is 14 residues. CDR3 residues: CASRFTGGKDGYTF. CDR3 in DNA: TGTGCCAGCAGGTTTACAGGGGGGAAGGATGGCTACACCTTC.

V is TRBV5-1 and J is TRBJ2-1, with 13 bases lining up with TRBD2. The germline gives CDR1 SGHRS, CDR2 YFSETQ. This CDR3 has 17 residues. After removal of 3 bases from V and 7 bases from J, the junction contained 10 bases not matched to a gene. This chain's CDR3 is CASSSAKTSGRVNEQFF. Written as DNA, the CDR3 is TGCGCCAGCAGCTCGGCCAAAACTAGCGGGAGGGTGAATGAGCAGTTCTTC. The entire variable domain, with the rest obtained from reference TRBV5-1 and TRBJ2-1, is as follows: KAGVTQTPRYLIKTRGQQVTLSCSPISGHRSVSWYQQTPGQGLQFLFEYFSETQRNKGNFPGRFSGRQFSNSRSEMNVSTLELGDSALYLCASSSAKTSGRVNEQFFGPGTRLTVL.

V usage is TRBV27 and J usage is TRBJ1-4; possibly TRBD1 for D (5 bases). Trimming removed 4 bases from V and 8 bases from J, with 11 bases in between. The CDR3 sequence is 13 residues long. The germline V gene encodes CDR1 MNHEY and CDR2 SMNVEV (reference sequence). DNA for the CDR3: TGTGCCAGCAGTTCGACAGTAGTGGAAAAACTGTTTTTT. Its protein is CASSSTVVEKLFF.

A single count supports this clone. The J gene is TRBJ1-5, the V gene TRBV28; 8 nucleotides match TRBD1. The CDR3 extends over 15 amino acids. Germline lookup yields CDR1 MDHEN and CDR2 SYDVKM. V lost 5 bases to trimming and J lost 4 bases; unmatched junction nucleotides: 7. The CDR3 spells CASSPTRDRNQPQHF. The CDR3 coding sequence is TGTGCCAGCAGTCCGACCCGGGACAGGAATCAGCCCCAGCATTTT.

The J gene is TRBJ2-7, the V gene TRBV6-1; D is ambiguous. Trimming left V 2 bases short and J 2 bases short, with 7 bases between. The CDR3 contains 13 residues. CDR1 and CDR2 (germline): MNHNS, SASEGT. CDR3 in DNA: TGTGCCAGCAGTGAAACGGTGCCCTACGAGCAGTACTTC. As protein: CASSETVPYEQYF.

The gene calls are TRBV27 and TRBJ2-3; 9 nucleotides match TRBD2. From germline, CDR1 is MNHEY and CDR2 SMNVEV (reference sequence). This CDR3 has 14 amino acids. V shed 6 bases and J 3 bases; nucleotides not matched to a gene: 4. The CDR3 DNA sequence: TGTGCCAGCAGGCGGGAGGGCCGGACAGATACGCAGTATTTT. This encodes CASRREGRTDTQYF.

The genes are TRBV16 and TRBJ1-2, with unresolved D. Germline V gene sequence: CDR1 KGHSY, CDR2 FQNENV. This CDR3 is 14 amino acids long. The V end was cut by 6 bases, the J end by 4 bases, with 15 bases between. CDR3 in amino acids: CASRTTVSSYGYTF. In DNA, the CDR3 is TGTGCCAGCAGAACTACGGTTTCGAGCTATGGCTACACCTTC. The whole variable domain, filled in from reference TRBV16 and TRBJ1-2, reads GEEVAQTPKHLVRGEGQKAKLYCAPIKGHSYVFWYQQVLKNEFKFLISFQNENVFDETGMPKERFSAKCLPNSPCSLEIQATKLEDSAVYFCASRTTVSSYGYTFGSGTRLTVV.

In DNA form, the CDR3 reads TGTGCCAGCAGCTTAGCCCGCCCGGGGGAGGGCTACGAGCAGTACTTC. Amino acid sequence: CASSLARPGEGYEQYF. The chain is built from TRBV7-8 and TRBJ2-7, with TRBD2 matching over 7 bases. V dropped 0 bases and J dropped 3; count of bases not matched to a gene: 8. There are 16 residues in the CDR3. CDR1 and CDR2 (germline): SGHVS, FQNEAQ.

The chain joins TRBV7-2 to TRBJ1-4; 8 bases match TRBD1. Trimming at V came to 4 bases and at J to 1 base, leaving 2 bases not matched to a gene. This CDR3 is 15 amino acids long. Germline-derived CDR1 and CDR2 are SGHTA and FQGNSA. The chain's CDR3 is CASSSGQGTNEKLFF. The CDR3 DNA follows: TGTGCCAGCAGCTCCGGACAGGGAACTAATGAAAAACTGTTTTTT.

The chain employs TRBV7-8 and TRBJ2-7; no clear D. Germline V gene sequence: CDR1 SGHVS, CDR2 FQNEAQ. There are 11 residues in the CDR3. The V end lost 7 bases, the J end lost 9 bases, and 13 bases lay between the germline ends. CDR3 protein: CASTSHSVQYF. The CDR3 region has the DNA TGTGCCAGCACCTCGCACAGCGTGCAGTACTTC.

V usage is TRBV9 and J usage is TRBJ2-7; D gene uncertain. Germline CDR1 reads SGDLS; CDR2 reads YYNGEE. The CDR3 length is 14 residues. Trimming took off 3 bases at V and 2 bases at J, with 12 bases between the two ends. CDR3 amino acids: CASSDPVRPYEQYF. The CDR3 bases are TGTGCCAGCAGCGACCCGGTCCGGCCCTACGAGCAGTACTTC.

The chain recombines TRBV30 with TRBJ2-7, with TRBD2 matching over 8 bases. CDR3 size: 14 residues. Germline CDR1 and CDR2: GTSNPN and SVGIG (reference sequence). V lost 5 bases and J lost 5; bases outside the gene matches: 11. In DNA form, the CDR3 reads TGTGCCTGGGGGCCGGGACTAGTCATCCACGAGCAGTACTTC. It translates to CAWGPGLVIHEQYF.

The V call is TRBV15, the J call TRBJ1-2; 7 positions agree with TRBD1. With 2 bases clipped from V and 6 bases from J, the junction kept 9 bases outside the gene matches. The CDR3 spans 15 residues. CDR1 LNHNV and CDR2 YYDKDF come from the germline V gene (reference sequence). CDR3 protein: CATSRRSGTEDGYTF. CDR3 nucleotides: TGTGCCACCAGCAGACGTTCCGGGACAGAGGATGGCTACACCTTC.

J is TRBJ1-5 and V is TRBV27; D remains ambiguous. CDR1 and CDR2 from the germline V gene are MNHEY and SMNVEV (reference sequence). The CDR3 is 15 residues long. V was shortened by 2 bases and J by 0 bases, with 8 bases between the two germline ends. CDR3 sequence (DNA): TGTGCCAGCAGTTTAGTGGGGTATAGCAATCAGCCCCAGCATTTT. Protein product: CASSLVGYSNQPQHF.

The J gene is TRBJ1-1, the V gene TRBV10-3; TRBD1 matches at 12 bases. CDR1 is ENHRY, CDR2 SYGVKD, per germline. The CDR3 loop spans 13 amino acids. Trimming removed 10 bases from V and 5 bases from J; junction bases left unmatched: 5. As DNA, the CDR3 is TGTGCCACGGGACAGGGGGCGCTGACTGAAGCTTTCTTT. Translated: CATGQGALTEAFF.

Only one count was recorded for this clone. J is TRBJ1-5 and V is TRBV28, with D possibly matching TRBD1 (5 bases). The ends were cut back, 8 bases at V and 7 bases at J, with 12 bases in the middle. This CDR3 is 12 amino acids long. CDR1 is MDHEN, CDR2 SYDVKM, per germline. CDR3 sequence (DNA): TGTGCCAGCGTGGGGGTAGGCCAGCCCCAGCATTTT. Its protein product is CASVGVGQPQHF.

The rearrangement uses TRBV28 and TRBJ2-7, with D maybe TRBD1 (6 bases). The CDR3 runs 15 residues. Trimming cost V 5 bases and J 3 bases, with 17 bases left between them. Germline V lookup: CDR1 MDHEN, CDR2 SYDVKM. CDR3 sequence: CASSPGTRDRYEQYF. CDR3 bases: TGTGCCAGCAGTCCCGGGACACGGGACCGCTACGAGCAGTACTTC. The full variable domain, completed using reference TRBV28 and TRBJ2-7, is DVKVTQSSRYLVKRTGEKVFLECVQDMDHENMFWYRQDPGLGLRLIYFSYDVKMKEKGDIPEGYSVSREKKERFSLILESASTNQTSMYLCASSPGTRDRYEQYFGPGTRLTVT.

This clone has just a few counts. The chain links TRBV5-1 to TRBJ2-7; no definite D call. CDR3 size: 15 residues. Trimming removed 0 bases from V and 3 bases from J, with 13 bases in between. CDR1 and CDR2 from the germline V gene are SGHRS and YFSETQ. The CDR3 region has the DNA TGCGCCAGCAGCTTGGATACCCAGAGGCGCTACGAGCAGTACTTC. It specifies CASSLDTQRRYEQYF.

The genes are TRBV5-1 and TRBJ2-5; 7 bases match TRBD2. Trimming at V came to 3 bases and at J to 4 bases, leaving 6 bases not matched to a gene. CDR1 SGHRS and CDR2 YFSETQ come from the germline V gene. The CDR3 extends over 14 amino acids. CDR3 in DNA: TGCGCCAGCAGCTACAGCGGGGTGGGAGAGACCCAGTACTTC. It translates to CASSYSGVGETQYF.